This T cell receptor (beta chain) was sequenced during a study of T cell clonotyping in hematopoietic cell transplantation. Overall study findings and caveats: Graft donor and pretransplant recipient Inverse Simpson Index values predicted broader posttransplant TCR diversity. After transplant, recipient diversity fell while pathologically expanded clonotypes grew through day 180. CD4 and CD8 repertoire contributions could not be separated without sorting. At the given depth, recipient repertoires were over 95% de novo clonotypes.

Remarks on this clone: What it binds is not known.

Germline lookup yields CDR1 MNHNY and CDR2 SVGAGI (reference sequence). V trimming: 3 bases; J trimming: 5 bases; junction bases outside the gene matches: 5. The CDR3 totals 14 residues. Measured with immunoSEQ multiplex PCR; TCRdb has only the in-frame clones, and not every one. The sample holds approximately 41,000 clones, about 95% seen once. The chain recombines TRBV6-6 with TRBJ2-5, with TRBD2 matching 8 bases. The sequencing sample was made of peripheral blood mononuclear cells. This TCR was sampled from a man under 40 in good health. Some clones in this sample may be carry-over from other donors' samples. CDR3 in amino acids: CASSYPQRGETQYF. The CDR3, as DNA: TGTGCCAGCAGTTATCCACAGCGGGGGGAGACCCAGTACTTC.